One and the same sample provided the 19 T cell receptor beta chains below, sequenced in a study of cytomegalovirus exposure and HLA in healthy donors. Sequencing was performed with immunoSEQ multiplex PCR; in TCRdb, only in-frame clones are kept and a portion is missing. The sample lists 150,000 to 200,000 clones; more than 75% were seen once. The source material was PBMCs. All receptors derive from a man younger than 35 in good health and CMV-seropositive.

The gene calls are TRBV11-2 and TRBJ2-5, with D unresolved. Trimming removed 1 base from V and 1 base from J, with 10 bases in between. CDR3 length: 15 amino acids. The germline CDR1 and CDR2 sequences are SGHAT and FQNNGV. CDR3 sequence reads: CASSLVFLSQETQYF. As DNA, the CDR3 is TGTGCCAGCAGCTTAGTTTTTCTATCCCAAGAGACCCAGTACTTC.

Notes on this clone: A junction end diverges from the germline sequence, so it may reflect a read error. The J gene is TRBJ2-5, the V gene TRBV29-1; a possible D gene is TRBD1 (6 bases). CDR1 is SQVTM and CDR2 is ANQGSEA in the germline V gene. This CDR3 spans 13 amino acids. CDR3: CSGELGAQETQYF. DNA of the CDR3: TGCAGCGGTGAACTGGGGGCGCAAGAGACCCAGTACTTC.

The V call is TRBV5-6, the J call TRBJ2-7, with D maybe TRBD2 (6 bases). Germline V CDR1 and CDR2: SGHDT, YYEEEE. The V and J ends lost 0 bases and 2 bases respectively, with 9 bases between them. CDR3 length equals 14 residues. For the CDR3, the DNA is TGTGCCAGCAGCTTGGGGGGACTCCCCTACGAGCAGTACTTC. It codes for CASSLGGLPYEQYF.

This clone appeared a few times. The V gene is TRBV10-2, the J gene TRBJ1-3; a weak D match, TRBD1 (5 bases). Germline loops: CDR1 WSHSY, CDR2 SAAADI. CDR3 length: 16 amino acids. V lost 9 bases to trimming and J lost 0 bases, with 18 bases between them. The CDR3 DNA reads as TGCGCCAGTGAGGGGAGGGTTGGCATCTCTGGAAACACCATATATTTT. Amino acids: CASEGRVGISGNTIYF.

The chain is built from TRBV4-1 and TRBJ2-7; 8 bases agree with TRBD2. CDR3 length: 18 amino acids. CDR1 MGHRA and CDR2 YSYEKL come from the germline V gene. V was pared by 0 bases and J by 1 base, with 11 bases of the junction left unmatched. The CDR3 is CASSQDREGASRSYEQYF. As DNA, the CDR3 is TGCGCCAGCAGCCAAGATCGGGAGGGCGCGAGTAGGTCCTACGAGCAGTACTTC.

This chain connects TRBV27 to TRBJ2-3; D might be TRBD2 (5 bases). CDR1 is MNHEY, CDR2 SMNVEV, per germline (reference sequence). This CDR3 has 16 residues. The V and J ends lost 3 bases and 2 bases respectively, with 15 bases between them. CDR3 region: CASSFQPRGNTDTQYF. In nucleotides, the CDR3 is TGTGCCAGCAGTTTTCAACCTCGGGGAAACACAGATACGCAGTATTTT.

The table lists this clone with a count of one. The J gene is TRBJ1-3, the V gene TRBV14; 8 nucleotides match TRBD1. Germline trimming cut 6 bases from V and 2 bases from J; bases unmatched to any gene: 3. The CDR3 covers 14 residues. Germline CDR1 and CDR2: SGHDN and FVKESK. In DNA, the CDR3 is TGTGCCAGCAGACGGACAGGGACTGGAAACACCATATATTTT. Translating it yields CASRRTGTGNTIYF.

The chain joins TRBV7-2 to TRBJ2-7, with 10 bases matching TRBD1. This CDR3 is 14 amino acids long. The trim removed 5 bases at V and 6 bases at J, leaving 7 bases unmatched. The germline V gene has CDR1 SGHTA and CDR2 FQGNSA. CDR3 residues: CASSLGTGEGEQYF. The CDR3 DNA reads TGTGCCAGCAGCCTAGGGACAGGGGAGGGCGAGCAGTACTTC.

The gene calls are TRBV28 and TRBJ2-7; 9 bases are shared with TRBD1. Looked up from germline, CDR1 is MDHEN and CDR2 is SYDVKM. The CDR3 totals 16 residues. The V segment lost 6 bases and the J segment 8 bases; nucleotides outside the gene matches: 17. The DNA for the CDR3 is TGTGCCAGCAGCTCCCTTGGGTCGGGACAGGGCGGGAAGCAGTACTTC. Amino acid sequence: CASSSLGSGQGGKQYF.

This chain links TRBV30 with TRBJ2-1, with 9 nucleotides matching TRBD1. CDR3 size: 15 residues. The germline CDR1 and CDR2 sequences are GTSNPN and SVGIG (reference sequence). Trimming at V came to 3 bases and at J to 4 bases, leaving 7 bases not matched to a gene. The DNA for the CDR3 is TGTGCCTGGAGGGGGACAGGGCGGCCTTACAATGAGCAGTTCTTC. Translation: CAWRGTGRPYNEQFF.

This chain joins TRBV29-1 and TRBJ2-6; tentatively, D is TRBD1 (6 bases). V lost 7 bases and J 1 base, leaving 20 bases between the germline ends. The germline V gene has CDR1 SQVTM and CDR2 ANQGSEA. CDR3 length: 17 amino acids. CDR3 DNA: TGCAGCGCCGTGCCGGGACAAGGGACATCTGGGGCCAACGTCCTGACTTTC. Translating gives CSAVPGQGTSGANVLTF.

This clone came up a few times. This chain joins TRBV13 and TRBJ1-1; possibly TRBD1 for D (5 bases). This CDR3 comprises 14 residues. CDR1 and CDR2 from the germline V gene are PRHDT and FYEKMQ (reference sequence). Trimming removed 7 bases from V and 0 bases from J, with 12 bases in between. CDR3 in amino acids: CASIAGKMNTEAFF. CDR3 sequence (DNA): TGTGCCAGCATTGCAGGGAAGATGAACACTGAAGCTTTCTTT.

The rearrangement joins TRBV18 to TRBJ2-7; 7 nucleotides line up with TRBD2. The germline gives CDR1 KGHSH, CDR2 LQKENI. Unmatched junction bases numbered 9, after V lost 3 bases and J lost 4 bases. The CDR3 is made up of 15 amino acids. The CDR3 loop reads CASSPRASGVYEQYF. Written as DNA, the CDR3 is TGTGCCAGCTCACCTCGGGCTAGCGGAGTGTACGAGCAGTACTTC. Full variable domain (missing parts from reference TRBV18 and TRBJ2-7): NAGVMQNPRHLVRRRGQEARLRCSPMKGHSHVYWYRQLPEEGLKFMVYLQKENIIDESGMPKERFSAEFPKEGPSILRIQQVVRGDSAAYFCASSPRASGVYEQYFGPGTRLTVT.

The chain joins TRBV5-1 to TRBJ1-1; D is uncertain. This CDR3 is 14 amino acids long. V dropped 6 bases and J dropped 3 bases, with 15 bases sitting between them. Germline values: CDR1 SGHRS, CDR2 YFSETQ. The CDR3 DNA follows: TGCGCCAGCAATAGAATCGTGGGAGACACTGAAGCTTTCTTT. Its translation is CASNRIVGDTEAFF.

CDR3 in amino acids: CASSQAPVSGSSYEQYF. The CDR3 nucleotides are TGCGCCAGCAGCCAAGCTCCCGTTAGCGGCAGCTCCTACGAGCAGTACTTC. The V gene is TRBV4-3, the J gene TRBJ2-7; tentative D call: TRBD2 (6 bases). This CDR3 is 17 amino acids long. The germline V gene has CDR1 LGHNA and CDR2 YSLEER. Trimming shortened V by 1 base and J by 0 bases, and 16 bases separated the two germline ends.

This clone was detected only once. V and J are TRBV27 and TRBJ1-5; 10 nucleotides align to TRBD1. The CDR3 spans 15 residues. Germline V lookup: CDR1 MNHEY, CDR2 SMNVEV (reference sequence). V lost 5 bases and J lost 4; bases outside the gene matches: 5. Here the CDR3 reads CASSLDRGPNQPQHF. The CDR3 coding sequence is TGTGCCAGCAGTCTCGACAGGGGGCCGAATCAGCCCCAGCATTTT.

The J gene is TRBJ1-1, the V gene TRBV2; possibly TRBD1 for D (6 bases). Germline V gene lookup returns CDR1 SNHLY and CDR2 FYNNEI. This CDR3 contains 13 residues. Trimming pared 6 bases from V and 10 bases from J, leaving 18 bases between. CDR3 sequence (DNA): TGTGCCAGCAGAGTCGCGGGGGCGCAGATAGCTTTCTTT. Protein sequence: CASRVAGAQIAFF.

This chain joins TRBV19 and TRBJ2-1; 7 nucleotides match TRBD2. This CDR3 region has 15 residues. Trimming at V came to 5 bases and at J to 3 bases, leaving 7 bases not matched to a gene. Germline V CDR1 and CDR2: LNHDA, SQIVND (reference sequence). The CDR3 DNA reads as TGTGCCAGTAGTGGTAGGGAGGGTTACTACAATGAGCAGTTCTTC. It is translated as CASSGREGYYNEQFF.

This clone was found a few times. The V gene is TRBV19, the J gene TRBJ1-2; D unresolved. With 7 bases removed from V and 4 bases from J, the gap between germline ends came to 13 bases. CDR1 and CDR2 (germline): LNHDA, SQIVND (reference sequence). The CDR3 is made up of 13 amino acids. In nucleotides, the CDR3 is TGTGCCAGTATCCCCATAGGAGGCTATGGCTACACCTTC. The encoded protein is CASIPIGGYGYTF.